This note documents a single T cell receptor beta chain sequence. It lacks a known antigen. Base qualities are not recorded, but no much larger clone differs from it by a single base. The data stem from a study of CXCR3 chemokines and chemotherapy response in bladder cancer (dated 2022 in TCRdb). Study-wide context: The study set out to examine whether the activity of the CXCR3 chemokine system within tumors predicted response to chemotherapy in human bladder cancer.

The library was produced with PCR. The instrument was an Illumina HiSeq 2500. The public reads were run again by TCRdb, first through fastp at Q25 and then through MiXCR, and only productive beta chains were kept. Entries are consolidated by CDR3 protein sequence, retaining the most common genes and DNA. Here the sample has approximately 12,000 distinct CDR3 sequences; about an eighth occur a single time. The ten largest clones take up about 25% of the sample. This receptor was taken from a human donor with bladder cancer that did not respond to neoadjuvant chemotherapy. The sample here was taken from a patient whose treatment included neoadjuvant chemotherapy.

The CDR3 region has the sequence CASSLASGKGDTEAFF. The DNA sequence is TGTGCCAGCAGTTTAGCCTCAGGGAAGGGGGACACTGAAGCTTTCTTT. The V and J segments used are TRBV12-3 or TRBV12-4 and TRBJ1-1; a weak D assignment points to TRBD1 (6 bases agree). The junction shows trimming of 0 bases on V and 3 bases on J, plus 14 bases between the germline ends. From the cysteine up to the phenylalanine, the CDR3 has a length of 16 residues. Just CDR3 DNA is preserved here, 48 bases in frame from base 1.